A single sample gave rise to the 12 T cell receptor beta chains below, sequenced in a study of response to subunit inactivated influenza vaccine. MiXCR, applied by TCRdb to the RT-PCR reads, yields one record per CDR3 protein. The sample comprises around 850,000 distinct CDR3 sequences, less than 20% of which are singletons, and under 13% rests with the top ten. This specimen was PBMCs from blood, taken 4 to 6 days after vaccination. These receptors all stem from a man over 45 who received an inactivated influenza vaccine.

The chain employs TRBV20-1 and TRBJ2-5; D remains unclear. The CDR3 is 14 amino acids. CDR1 is DFQATT, CDR2 SNEGSKA, per germline (reference sequence). V was shortened by 0 bases and J by 5 bases, with 13 bases between the two germline ends. The CDR3 region is CSAREPGRRETQYF. Here the CDR3 DNA reads TGCAGTGCTAGAGAACCGGGCCGACGGGAGACCCAGTACTTC.

This clonotype was detected only a few times. This chain joins TRBV7-9 and TRBJ2-7, with a possible D match to TRBD1 (6 bases). The CDR3 totals 16 residues. Per germline, CDR1 SEHNR and CDR2 FQNEAQ (reference sequence). The V and J ends lost 5 bases and 0 bases respectively, with 17 bases between them. CDR3 nucleotides: TGTGCCAGCAGCAACGGACAGTTTTTCCTCTCCTACGAGCAGTACTTC. This translates into CASSNGQFFLSYEQYF.

This clonotype has a count of ten or more. The rearrangement uses TRBV6-5 and TRBJ2-7; 9 nucleotides match TRBD1. Germline V gene lookup returns CDR1 MNHEY and CDR2 SVGAGI. The CDR3 has 14 amino acids. Trimming at V came to 2 bases and at J to 1 base, leaving 0 bases not matched to a gene. The CDR3 region is CASSYGQGSYEQYF. The CDR3 nucleotides are TGTGCCAGCAGTTACGGACAGGGGTCCTACGAGCAGTACTTC.

The rearrangement uses TRBV3-1 and TRBJ2-3; a possible D gene is TRBD2 (5 bases). Per germline, CDR1 LGHDT and CDR2 YNNKEL (reference sequence). V lost 4 bases, J lost 3 bases, and 8 bases lay in between. The CDR3 is made up of 13 amino acids. The CDR3 nucleotides are TGTGCCAGCAGCCGCACTAGGACAGATACGCAGTATTTT. It codes for CASSRTRTDTQYF.

This clonotype has a handful of counts. The J gene is TRBJ2-7, the V gene TRBV11-1; 8 bases are a match to TRBD2. The V gene end was trimmed by 5 bases and the J gene end by 7 bases; junction bases not matched to a gene: 22. Looked up from germline, CDR1 is SGHAT and CDR2 is FQDESV (reference sequence). CDR3 length: 18 residues. CDR3 protein: CASSPMVASGPGREEQYF. The CDR3 DNA is TGTGCCAGCAGCCCGATGGTTGCTAGCGGGCCTGGCCGTGAAGAGCAGTACTTC. The full variable domain, completed using reference TRBV11-1 and TRBJ2-7, is EAEVAQSPRYKITEKSQAVAFWCDPISGHATLYWYRQILGQGPELLVQFQDESVVDDSQLPKDRFSAERLKGVDSTLKIQPAELGDSAMYLCASSPMVASGPGREEQYFGPGTRLTVT.

The table lists this clonotype with a few counts. J is TRBJ1-5 and V is TRBV28; D is unresolved. Trimming took off 7 bases at V and 4 bases at J, with 17 bases between the two ends. CDR3 length: 15 amino acids. The germline V gene has CDR1 MDHEN and CDR2 SYDVKM. The CDR3 bases are TGTGCCAGCACCCGCGGTGGAATATCAAATCAGCCCCAGCATTTT. Protein: CASTRGGISNQPQHF.

The chain's CDR3 is CASSQVSEWGTPYNEQFF. In DNA form, the CDR3 reads TGTGCCAGCAGCCAAGTTAGTGAGTGGGGGACACCCTACAATGAGCAGTTCTTC. V is TRBV4-2 and J is TRBJ2-1, with D tentatively TRBD1 (6 bases). The germline gives CDR1 LGHNA, CDR2 YNFKEQ. The CDR3 totals 18 residues. V was pared by 1 base and J by 2 bases, with 18 bases between.

This clonotype was seen more than once but under ten times. J is TRBJ2-2 and V is TRBV30; the D is unclear. Looked up from germline, CDR1 is GTSNPN and CDR2 is SVGIG (reference sequence). With 5 bases removed from V and 4 bases from J, the gap between germline ends came to 11 bases. The CDR3 totals 13 residues. The CDR3 DNA reads as TGTGCCTGGGATACCACTTCCACCGGGGAGCTGTTTTTT. It encodes CAWDTTSTGELFF.

This clonotype was observed many times. The rearrangement links TRBV11-2 to TRBJ2-1, with D tentatively TRBD2 (6 bases). The CDR3 is 14 amino acids. Trimming stripped 2 bases from V and 6 bases from J, with 11 bases between. Per germline, CDR1 SGHAT and CDR2 FQNNGV. CDR3 coding DNA: TGTGCCAGCAGCTTAAATGCGGGAATCAATGAGCAGTTCTTC. Its protein product is CASSLNAGINEQFF.

The chain employs TRBV20-1 and TRBJ1-1; D is uncertain. This CDR3 has 14 amino acids. Per the germline V gene, CDR1 is DFQATT and CDR2 is SNEGSKA (reference sequence). Trimming left V 6 bases short and J 4 bases short, with 18 bases between. The CDR3 region has the DNA TGCAGTGCCCCTCGACCCCTAGGAACCACTGAAGCTTTCTTT. Its protein product is CSAPRPLGTTEAFF.

In this sample, this clonotype turned up a few times. The V call is TRBV5-1, the J call TRBJ2-7; no reliable D call. Germline CDR1 and CDR2: SGHRS and YFSETQ. This CDR3 is 15 amino acids long. V lost 4 bases, J lost 0 bases, and 14 bases lay in between. This CDR3 reads CASSPRHLSSYEQYF. CDR3 nucleotides: TGCGCCAGCAGCCCGCGACACCTCAGCTCCTACGAGCAGTACTTC.

The chain uses TRBV5-5 and TRBJ1-2; D remains ambiguous. Germline loops: CDR1 SGHKS, CDR2 YYEKEE (reference sequence). V dropped 0 bases and J dropped 0 bases, with 9 bases sitting between them. CDR3 length equals 15 residues. CDR3 amino acids: CASSLAGSSNYGYTF. CDR3 sequence (DNA): TGTGCCAGCAGCTTGGCTGGCAGTTCTAACTATGGCTACACCTTC.